What follows are 32 T cell receptor beta chains derived from one specimen sequenced in a study of cytomegalovirus exposure and HLA in healthy donors. The table came from immunoSEQ multiplex PCR; TCRdb's copy has only in-frame clones and leaves some out. Among over 85,000 clones listed, roughly nine tenths were seen once. The sequenced sample was PBMCs. These receptors originate from a woman younger than 35 in good health and CMV-seronegative.

V is TRBV28 and J is TRBJ1-5; D remains ambiguous. Germline V gene sequence: CDR1 MDHEN, CDR2 SYDVKM. The CDR3 covers 11 residues. With 5 bases removed from V and 7 bases from J, the gap between germline ends came to 6 bases. Here the CDR3 DNA reads TGTGCCAGCAGTCTCGGGCAGCCCCAGCATTTT. As protein: CASSLGQPQHF.

The rearrangement uses TRBV5-1 and TRBJ2-1; 9 bases are a match to TRBD2. The CDR3 is 16 amino acids. With V trimmed by 6 bases and J by 6 bases, 13 bases remained unmatched. Germline V gene lookup returns CDR1 SGHRS and CDR2 YFSETQ. The CDR3 reads CASKPSGVKSVNEQFF. CDR3 nucleotides: TGCGCCAGCAAGCCTAGCGGGGTCAAAAGCGTCAATGAGCAGTTCTTC.

V is TRBV18 and J is TRBJ2-7; 8 positions agree with TRBD1. In germline, CDR1 is KGHSH, CDR2 LQKENI. J was trimmed by 4 bases and V by 3 bases; bases with no gene match: 8. The CDR3 is made up of 15 amino acids. The CDR3 region is CASSPDRAKVYEQYF. The CDR3 DNA follows: TGTGCCAGCTCACCGGACAGGGCTAAAGTATACGAGCAGTACTTC.

The J gene is TRBJ1-2, the V gene TRBV14; D gene ambiguous. Germline V lookup: CDR1 SGHDN, CDR2 FVKESK. This CDR3 region has 13 residues. The V end lost 5 bases, the J end lost 6 bases, and 13 bases lay between the germline ends. The CDR3 nucleotides are TGTGCCAGCAGCGAACAGTGGCAGGATGGCTACACCTTC. Translating it yields CASSEQWQDGYTF.

This clone was found a few times. This chain uses TRBV14 with TRBJ1-4, with TRBD1 matching over 8 bases. V was clipped by 5 bases and J by 4 bases; unmatched bases: 6. This CDR3 has 15 residues. Germline-derived CDR1 and CDR2 are SGHDN and FVKESK. CDR3 nucleotide sequence: TGTGCCAGCAGCAGACTACAGGGGGGTAATGAAAAACTGTTTTTT. It specifies CASSRLQGGNEKLFF.

V usage is TRBV5-1 and J usage is TRBJ2-1; D gene unclear. The CDR3 consists of 12 residues. Germline CDR1 SGHRS, CDR2 YFSETQ. With 8 bases removed from V and 7 bases from J, the gap between germline ends came to 13 bases. The CDR3 reads CASGTVANEQFF. CDR3 DNA sequence: TGCGCCAGTGGAACAGTCGCGAATGAGCAGTTCTTC.

The chain joins TRBV6-5 to TRBJ2-2; 8 bases are a match to TRBD2. Germline V gene data show CDR1 as MNHEY and CDR2 as SVGAGI. The CDR3 is 15 residues long. V dropped 4 bases and J dropped 4; count of bases not matched to a gene: 5. The CDR3 DNA reads TGTGCCAGCAGTTTCGTCCGGGGGGGCACCGGGGAGCTGTTTTTT. Protein: CASSFVRGGTGELFF.

The rearrangement uses TRBV9 and TRBJ1-3, with 8 bases that match TRBD1. This CDR3 is 17 amino acids long. Germline values: CDR1 SGDLS, CDR2 YYNGEE. J gave up 4 bases and V 0 bases, and 9 bases lay outside the gene matches. The CDR3 here is CASSVAQGASSGNTIYF. The CDR3 bases are TGTGCCAGCAGCGTAGCGCAGGGGGCATCATCGGGAAACACCATATATTTT.

This clone appeared once. The chain is built from TRBV5-1 and TRBJ1-6, with unresolved D. The germline CDR1 and CDR2 sequences are SGHRS and YFSETQ. With 4 bases removed from V and 13 bases from J, the gap between germline ends came to 12 bases. The length of the CDR3 is 12 residues. CDR3 DNA: TGCGCCAGCAGCCATATCGGTTCCCCCCTCCACTTT. Translation gives CASSHIGSPLHF.

The rearrangement links TRBV7-9 to TRBJ1-3; no firm D call. The CDR3 extends over 15 amino acids. The ends were cut back, 6 bases at V and 0 bases at J, with 12 bases in the middle. Germline CDR1 is SEHNR and CDR2 is FQNEAQ (reference sequence). CDR3 in amino acids: CASSQTSSSGNTIYF. CDR3 coding DNA: TGTGCCAGCAGTCAAACATCTAGCTCTGGAAACACCATATATTTT.

The chain couples TRBV7-2 to TRBJ2-7; D uncertain. The CDR3 extends over 13 amino acids. Trimming left V 5 bases short and J 2 bases short, with 10 bases between. The germline CDR1 and CDR2 sequences are SGHTA and FQGNSA. CDR3 coding DNA: TGTGCCAGCAGCCCTGCGATTACCTACGAGCAGTACTTC. Its protein product is CASSPAITYEQYF.

V gene TRBV6-1 combines with J gene TRBJ2-7, with TRBD1 matching over 8 bases. J gave up 6 bases and V 6 bases, and 7 bases lay outside the gene matches. Looked up from germline, CDR1 is MNHNS and CDR2 is SASEGT. This CDR3 is 13 amino acids long. The CDR3 here is CASSRDRGSEQYF. The DNA of the CDR3 is TGTGCCAGCAGCCGTGACAGGGGATCCGAGCAGTACTTC.

This chain connects TRBV11-3 to TRBJ2-2; D uncertain. Trimming shortened V by 1 base and J by 5 bases, and 11 bases separated the two germline ends. The CDR3 has 15 residues. In germline, CDR1 is SGHNT, CDR2 YENEEA. CDR3 in amino acids: CASSLVAESTGELFF. The CDR3 region has the DNA TGTGCCAGCAGCTTAGTTGCGGAGTCAACCGGGGAGCTGTTTTTT.

In its sample, this clone was seen once. The CDR3: CASSHQGTSAYNEQFF. CDR3 DNA: TGTGCCAGCAGCCACCAAGGGACTAGCGCTTACAATGAGCAGTTCTTC. The gene calls are TRBV14 and TRBJ2-1, with 10 bases fitting TRBD2. This CDR3 contains 16 residues. V dropped 3 bases and J dropped 4; count of bases not matched to a gene: 6. The germline gives CDR1 SGHDN, CDR2 FVKESK.

J is TRBJ1-1 and V is TRBV5-6; 7 bases map to TRBD1. The CDR3 has 17 amino acids. Germline-derived CDR1 and CDR2 are SGHDT and YYEEEE. Germline trimming cut 2 bases from V and 4 bases from J; bases unmatched to any gene: 14. In nucleotides, the CDR3 is TGTGCCAGCAGCTTTCCGGGACAGCCTCTACCAGGCACTGAAGCTTTCTTT. Encoded protein: CASSFPGQPLPGTEAFF. The full variable domain, its missing parts supplied by reference TRBV5-6 and TRBJ1-1, is DAGVTQSPTHLIKTRGQQVTLRCSPKSGHDTVSWYQQALGQGPQFIFQYYEEEERQRGNFPDRFSGHQFPNYSSELNVNALLLGDSALYLCASSFPGQPLPGTEAFFGQGTRLTVV.

The chain uses TRBV7-3 and TRBJ2-1; 7 nucleotides agree with TRBD1. Germline V gene lookup returns CDR1 SGHTA and CDR2 FQGTGA. J gave up 7 bases and V 1 base, and 10 bases lay outside the gene matches. The CDR3 spans 16 residues. The CDR3 spells CASSLNPPSRGNEQFF. The CDR3 DNA is TGTGCCAGCAGCTTAAACCCCCCTAGCAGGGGGAATGAGCAGTTCTTC.

The V call is TRBV4-3, the J call TRBJ2-7, with TRBD2 identical over 11 bases. CDR1 is LGHNA and CDR2 is YSLEER in the germline V gene. CDR3 size: 15 residues. V gave up 4 bases and J gave up 6 bases; unmatched junction bases: 8. This CDR3 is CASSPGGTSGSEQYF. CDR3 bases: TGCGCCAGCAGCCCGGGGGGGACTAGCGGTTCCGAGCAGTACTTC.

The chain recombines TRBV5-1 with TRBJ1-5, with 9 bases lining up with TRBD1. Germline V gene sequence: CDR1 SGHRS, CDR2 YFSETQ. After removal of 4 bases from V and 3 bases from J, the junction contained 8 bases not matched to a gene. This CDR3 is 16 amino acids long. The CDR3 DNA sequence: TGCGCCAGCAGCCCGGGACAGGGTTTCAACAATCAGCCCCAGCATTTT. This codes for CASSPGQGFNNQPQHF.

This clone occurred a few times. This chain joins TRBV5-1 and TRBJ1-1; 8 bases align to TRBD1. Trimming at V came to 3 bases and at J to 3 bases, leaving 7 bases not matched to a gene. Germline lookup yields CDR1 SGHRS and CDR2 YFSETQ. The CDR3 is 15 residues long. CDR3 coding DNA: TGCGCCAGCAGCTCGGTACAGGGGGTATACACTGAAGCTTTCTTT. Translating it yields CASSSVQGVYTEAFF.

The chain uses TRBV30 and TRBJ2-3; maybe TRBD2 (6 bases). Germline values: CDR1 GTSNPN, CDR2 SVGIG (reference sequence). The V and J ends lost 0 bases and 0 bases respectively, with 10 bases between them. The CDR3 is 15 residues long. DNA of the CDR3: TGTGCCTGGAGTGTACTAGCATCTAGCACAGATACGCAGTATTTT. Encoded protein: CAWSVLASSTDTQYF.

The CDR3 here is CASSGGTGLAGYNEQFF. DNA for the CDR3: TGCGCCAGCAGTGGGGGAACAGGACTAGCGGGCTACAATGAGCAGTTCTTC. This chain uses TRBV10-1 with TRBJ2-1; 11 positions match TRBD2. Trimming cost V 4 bases and J 3 bases; bases outside gene matches: 8. Per the germline V gene, CDR1 is WNHNN and CDR2 is SYGVQD (reference sequence). There are 17 residues in the CDR3.

The genes are TRBV4-1 and TRBJ1-2; 8 bases agree with TRBD1. This CDR3 has 15 residues. With V trimmed by 4 bases and J by 4 bases, 8 bases remained unmatched. Germline CDR1 is MGHRA and CDR2 is YSYEKL. The CDR3 nucleotides read TGCGCCAGCAGCCCTCTACCGGACAGGGTCTATGGCTACACCTTC. Amino acids: CASSPLPDRVYGYTF.

The rearrangement joins TRBV19 to TRBJ2-5; tentatively, D is TRBD1 (6 bases). V was cut by 5 bases and J by 2 bases, with 12 bases left in between. Germline lookup yields CDR1 LNHDA and CDR2 SQIVND (reference sequence). The CDR3 has 14 amino acids. In DNA, the CDR3 is TGTGCCAGTAGTCAAACAGGGCTGCAAGAGACCCAGTACTTC. Residues: CASSQTGLQETQYF. Filled out from reference TRBV19 and TRBJ2-5, the complete variable domain reads DGGITQSPKYLFRKEGQNVTLSCEQNLNHDAMYWYRQDPGQGLRLIYYSQIVNDFQKGDIAEGYSVSREKKESFPLTVTSAQKNPTAFYLCASSQTGLQETQYFGPGTRLLVL.

The gene calls are TRBV29-1 and TRBJ1-1, with 8 bases that match TRBD1. V lost 5 bases to trimming and J lost 7 bases; unmatched junction nucleotides: 9. Looked up from germline, CDR1 is SQVTM and CDR2 is ANQGSEA. The CDR3 is 13 residues long. CDR3 nucleotides: TGCAGCGTTCGACAGGGGATGGCAGATGAAGCTTTCTTT. Translation: CSVRQGMADEAFF. The variable domain in full, completed from reference TRBV29-1 and TRBJ1-1, reads SAVISQKPSRDICQRGTSLTIQCQVDSQVTMMFWYRQQPGQSLTLIATANQGSEATYESGFVIDKFPISRPNLTFSTLTVSNMSPEDSSIYLCSVRQGMADEAFFGQGTRLTVV.

V usage is TRBV7-2 and J usage is TRBJ2-7, with TRBD2 as a possible D gene (5 bases). This CDR3 contains 14 residues. V shed 3 bases and J shed 2 bases, with 11 bases lying between them. The germline CDR1 and CDR2 sequences are SGHTA and FQGNSA. CDR3 region: CASSFGGGAYEQYF. The CDR3, as DNA: TGTGCCAGCAGCTTTGGAGGCGGTGCCTACGAGCAGTACTTC.

The J gene is TRBJ2-1, the V gene TRBV2; TRBD2 might be the D (7 bases). The CDR3 is made up of 14 amino acids. Germline V gene sequence: CDR1 SNHLY, CDR2 FYNNEI. Trimming removed 6 bases at V and 4 bases at J, with 13 bases between. The CDR3, as DNA: TGTGCCAGCAGGGGCGGGGGCGCTTACAATGAGCAGTTCTTC. Its protein is CASRGGGAYNEQFF.

The V gene is TRBV5-1, the J gene TRBJ2-3; 9 nucleotides line up with TRBD1. Germline V gives CDR1 SGHRS, CDR2 YFSETQ. The CDR3 length is 16 residues. V trimming: 0 bases; J trimming: 2 bases; junction bases outside the gene matches: 4. The CDR3 loop reads CASSLGGQGITDTQYF. CDR3 DNA sequence: TGCGCCAGCAGCTTGGGGGGACAGGGAATCACAGATACGCAGTATTTT.

About this clone itself: Sequence at one end of the junction differs from germline and may be a read error. J is TRBJ2-2 and V is TRBV7-7; the D gene is possibly TRBD1 (6 bases). The CDR3 is made up of 15 amino acids. Germline V gene lookup returns CDR1 SSHAT and CDR2 FNYEAQ (reference sequence). The CDR3 DNA reads TGTGCTAGCAGCCATCAAACAGGGTCGCCCGAGGAGCTGTTTTTT. Translated: CASSHQTGSPEELFF.

The rearrangement links TRBV2 to TRBJ2-5, with a tentative D call TRBD2 (6 bases). This CDR3 is built from 14 residues. Germline V gene lookup returns CDR1 SNHLY and CDR2 FYNNEI. V lost 7 bases to trimming and J lost 5 bases, with 17 bases between them. CDR3 in amino acids: CASKIRLVVETQYF. The CDR3 DNA reads TGTGCCAGCAAGATTAGACTAGTTGTGGAGACCCAGTACTTC.

This clone was seen only once. The V call is TRBV30, the J call TRBJ2-5; D is perhaps TRBD1 (5 bases). Germline V gene data show CDR1 as GTSNPN and CDR2 as SVGIG (reference sequence). Trimming stripped 3 bases from V and 2 bases from J, with 13 bases between. The CDR3 is 14 residues long. Here the CDR3 DNA reads TGTGCCTGGAGCTTGCGGACACGACAAGAGACCCAGTACTTC. Protein product: CAWSLRTRQETQYF.

The chain has TRBV10-3 and TRBJ2-2, with 7 bases that match TRBD2. The germline V gene encodes CDR1 ENHRY and CDR2 SYGVKD. Losses at the gene ends were 3 bases for V and 4 bases for J; bases not matched to a gene: 2. The CDR3 length is 14 residues. The CDR3 sequence is CAISDPGGTGELFF. The CDR3 nucleotides read TGTGCCATCAGTGACCCGGGGGGCACCGGGGAGCTGTTTTTT.

V is TRBV2 and J is TRBJ2-2; 14 nucleotides agree with TRBD2. The ends lost 8 bases at V and 5 bases at J; junction bases unmatched: 19. Germline lookup yields CDR1 SNHLY and CDR2 FYNNEI. This CDR3 comprises 20 residues. The CDR3 loop is CASQRPPAGLAGEGTGELFF. CDR3 bases: TGTGCCAGCCAAAGACCCCCGGCGGGACTAGCGGGAGAGGGAACCGGGGAGCTGTTTTTT.